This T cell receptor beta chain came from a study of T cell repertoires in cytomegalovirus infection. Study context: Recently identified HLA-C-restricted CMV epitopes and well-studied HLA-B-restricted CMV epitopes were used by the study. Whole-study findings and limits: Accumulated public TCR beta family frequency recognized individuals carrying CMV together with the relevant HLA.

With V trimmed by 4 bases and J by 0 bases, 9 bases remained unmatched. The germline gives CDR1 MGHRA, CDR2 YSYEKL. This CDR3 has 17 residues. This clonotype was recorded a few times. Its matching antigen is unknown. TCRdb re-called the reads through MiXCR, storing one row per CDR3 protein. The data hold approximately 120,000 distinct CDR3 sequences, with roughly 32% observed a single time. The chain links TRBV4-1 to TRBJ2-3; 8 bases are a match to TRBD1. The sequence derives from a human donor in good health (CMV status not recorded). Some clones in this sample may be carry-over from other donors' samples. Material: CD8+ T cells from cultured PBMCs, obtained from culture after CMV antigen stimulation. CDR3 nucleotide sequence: TGCGCCAGCAGCCGCTTTGCCGGGACAGGCAGCACAGATACGCAGTATTTT. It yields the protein CASSRFAGTGSTDTQYF.